The sequence of this TCR beta chain was determined in a study of molecular identifiers for immune sequencing clone quantification. TCRdb used MiXCR to reprocess the PCR reads, holding one entry per CDR3 protein. This repertoire shows under 600,000 distinct CDR3 sequences, under 30% found once; its top ten account for under 0.8%. This TCR was sampled from a human donor in good health. Some libraries in this study had Jurkat cell RNA spiked in. The sample taken for sequencing was naive CD8+ T cells from blood, with Jurkat cell RNA spiked in. Subset denoted: FACS-sorted CD8+CD4-CCR7+CD45RA+ naive T cells.

CDR3: CASSEGTSGRGDTQYF. The CDR3 DNA reads as TGTGCCAGCAGCGAGGGAACTAGTGGTCGAGGGGATACGCAGTATTTT. The chain is built from TRBV9 and TRBJ2-3, with a tentative D call TRBD2 (5 bases). Germline loops: CDR1 SGDLS, CDR2 YYNGEE. The CDR3 totals 16 residues. V shed 3 bases and J shed 6 bases, with 20 bases lying between them.